The clone carrying this TCR beta chain was counted ten times or more. The antigen remains unidentified. This record comes from a study of T cells in Graves' hyperthyroidism and ophthalmopathy. About the study: Peripheral blood sampling occurred at initial diagnosis, before any treatment. Study-level points and caveats: Expanded thyroid clonotypes (above 0.001) were mostly also found in blood.

In germline, CDR1 is GTSNPN, CDR2 SVGIG (reference sequence). V was shortened by 4 bases and J by 3 bases, with 10 bases between the two germline ends. The CDR3 consists of 14 residues. The TCR beta CDR3 regions underwent amplification using RNA transcripts as the source. Carried out on the TCR CDR3, a first-round RT-PCR used the HTBI primer set. TCRdb used MiXCR to reprocess the multiplex PCR reads, holding one entry per CDR3 protein. Here the sample spans some 690,000 distinct CDR3 sequences, roughly 17% being singletons. The rearrangement uses TRBV30 and TRBJ1-6, with D maybe TRBD1 (5 bases). Sequenced sample: blood. This receptor was identified in a man in his fifties with Graves' hyperthyroidism. As DNA, the CDR3 is TGTGCCTGGAATCAGGGATACTATAATTCACCCCTCCACTTT. Protein: CAWNQGYYNSPLHF.